This TCR beta chain was obtained from a study (dated by TCRdb to the early 2010s). CDR1 KGHSH and CDR2 LQKENI are derived from the germline V gene. Trimming removed 2 bases from V and 8 bases from J, leaving 28 bases between the germline ends. Counted from cysteine to phenylalanine, this CDR3 has 19 amino acids. The retained sequence is limited to the CDR3, 57 bases, with the frame set at the first base. The reads were generated on an Illumina Genome Analyzer IIx. TCRdb ran its own pipeline on the public reads, namely fastp trimming at Q25 and MiXCR clone calling, and kept in-frame beta chains. Entries that share a CDR3 protein sequence are merged under the most common genes and DNA. This sample is represented by about 15,000 distinct CDR3 sequences; approximately 37% of them were singletons. The top ten constitute roughly a sixth of the sample. Regarding this clonotype: This clone's antigen is unknown. It has no much larger one-base neighbor in the sample; base qualities were not kept.

Sequenced material: blood. This TCR was recovered from a human donor. The chain couples TRBV18 to TRBJ2-1, and the D gene may be TRBD2, 6 bases matching. The CDR3: CASSPYLAAMEGAGYEQFF. The bases are TGTGCCAGCTCACCATACCTAGCCGCCATGGAGGGAGCGGGTTATGAGCAGTTCTTC.